This T cell receptor (beta chain) was profiled in a study of tissue T cells after allogeneic stem cell transplantation. Whole-study findings and limits: Motif-based clustering found tissue-specific repertoire signatures shared across patients, though few clones were shared. Anatomically similar tissues had similar TCR repertoires within each patient.

Sequencing was performed with immunoSEQ multiplex PCR; in TCRdb, only in-frame clones are kept and a portion is missing. In the table there are several thousand clones, over 40% of which are singletons. Of note for this clone: The antigen remains undetermined. Gene names are the mouse ones. The sequenced fragment ends 1 residue before the CDR3 boundary, so the rest is inferred from the germline J gene.

The germline CDR1 and CDR2 sequences are SGHSN and HYEKVE. This CDR3 region has 15 residues. Trimming removed 0 bases from V and 1 base from J, with 10 bases in between. Sample time point: mouse harvest day 14 after allogeneic transplant. Tail vein injection delivered 10^7 T-cell-depleted bone marrow cells and 10^6 splenic CD5+ T cells. B6 (H2b) cells into BALB/c (H2d) mice; tissues taken at day 7 or 14. The V and J genes are TRBV12-1 and TRBJ2-3, with D unresolved. The receptor's source is a female BALB/c mouse given C57BL/6 T cells with graft-versus-host disease after an allogeneic hematopoietic cell transplant. The specimen sequenced was gut tissue. CDR3 sequence: CASSLGPFGAETLYF. CDR3 bases read: TGTGCCAGCTCTCTCGGCCCCTTCGGTGCAGAAACGCTGTAT.